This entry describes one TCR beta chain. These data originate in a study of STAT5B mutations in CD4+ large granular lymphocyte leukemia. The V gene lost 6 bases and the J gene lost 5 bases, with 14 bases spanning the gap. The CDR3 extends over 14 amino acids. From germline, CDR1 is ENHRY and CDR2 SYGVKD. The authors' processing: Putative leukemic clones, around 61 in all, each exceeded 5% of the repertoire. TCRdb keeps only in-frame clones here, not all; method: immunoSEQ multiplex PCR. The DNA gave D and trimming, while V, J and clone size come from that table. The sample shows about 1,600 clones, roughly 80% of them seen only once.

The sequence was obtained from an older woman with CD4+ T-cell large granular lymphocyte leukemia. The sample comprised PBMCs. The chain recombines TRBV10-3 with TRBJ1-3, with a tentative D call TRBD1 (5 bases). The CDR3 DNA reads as TGTGCCATCAGCAACCAACAGGCGCGAAACACCATATATTTT. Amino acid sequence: CAISNQQARNTIYF.